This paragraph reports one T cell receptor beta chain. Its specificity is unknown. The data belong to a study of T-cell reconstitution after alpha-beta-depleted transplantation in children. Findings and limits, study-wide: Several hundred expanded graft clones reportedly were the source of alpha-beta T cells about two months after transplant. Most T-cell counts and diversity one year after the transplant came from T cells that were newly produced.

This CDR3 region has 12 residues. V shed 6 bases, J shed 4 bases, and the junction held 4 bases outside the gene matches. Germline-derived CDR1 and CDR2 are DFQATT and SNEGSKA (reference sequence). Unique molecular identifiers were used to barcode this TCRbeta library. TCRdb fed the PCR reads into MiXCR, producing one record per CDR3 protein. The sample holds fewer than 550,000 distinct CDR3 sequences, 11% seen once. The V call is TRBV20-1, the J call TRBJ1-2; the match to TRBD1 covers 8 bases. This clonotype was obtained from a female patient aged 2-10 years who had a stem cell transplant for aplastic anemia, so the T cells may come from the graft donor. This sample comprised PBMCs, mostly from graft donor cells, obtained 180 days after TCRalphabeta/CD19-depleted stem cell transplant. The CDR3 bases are TGCAGTGCAGCGGGACAGGTCTATGGCTACACCTTC. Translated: CSAAGQVYGYTF.